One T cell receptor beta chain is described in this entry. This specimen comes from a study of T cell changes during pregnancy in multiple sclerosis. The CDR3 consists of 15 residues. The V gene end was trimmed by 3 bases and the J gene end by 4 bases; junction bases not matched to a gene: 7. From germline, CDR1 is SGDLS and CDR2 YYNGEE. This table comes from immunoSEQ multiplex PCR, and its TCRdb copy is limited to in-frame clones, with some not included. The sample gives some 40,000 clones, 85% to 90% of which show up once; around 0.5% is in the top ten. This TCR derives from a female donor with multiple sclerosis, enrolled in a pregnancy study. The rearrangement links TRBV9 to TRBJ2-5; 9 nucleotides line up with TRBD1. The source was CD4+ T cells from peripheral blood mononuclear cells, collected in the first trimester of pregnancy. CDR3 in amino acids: CASSADRGLGETQYF. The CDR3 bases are TGTGCCAGCAGCGCGGACAGGGGTTTGGGAGAGACCCAGTACTTC.